The 7 T cell receptor beta chains presented below share a single source sample, sequenced in a study of technical replicates of blood from a handful of donors. The assay was immunoSEQ multiplex PCR, and TCRdb's table has in-frame clones only and misses some. Among some 77,000 clones listed, roughly 91% were seen once. Sample: T cells isolated from PBMCs. These receptors were collected from a human donor in good health.

The genes are TRBV18 and TRBJ1-3; 8 positions agree with TRBD1. Germline V gives CDR1 KGHSH, CDR2 LQKENI. Trimming removed 4 bases from V and 1 base from J; junction bases left unmatched: 6. The CDR3 runs to 16 residues. CDR3 loop: CASSLRTGRSGNTIYF. Here the CDR3 DNA reads TGTGCCAGCTCACTTCGGACAGGGCGATCTGGAAACACCATATATTTT.

The rearrangement links TRBV30 to TRBJ2-7; tentatively, D is TRBD1 (6 bases). V was shortened by 0 bases and J by 1 base, with 13 bases between the two germline ends. Germline values: CDR1 GTSNPN, CDR2 SVGIG (reference sequence). The CDR3 is 15 residues long. CDR3 protein: CAWSVLAGDSYEQYF. Here the CDR3 DNA reads TGTGCCTGGAGTGTACTGGCAGGGGATTCCTACGAGCAGTACTTC.

This chain links TRBV19 with TRBJ1-5; no clear D. This CDR3 comprises 16 residues. V lost 3 bases and J 1 base, leaving 13 bases between the germline ends. The germline V gene has CDR1 LNHDA and CDR2 SQIVND (reference sequence). This CDR3 reads CASSIKRGTSNQPQHF. CDR3 DNA: TGTGCCAGTAGTATCAAGCGGGGTACGAGCAATCAGCCCCAGCATTTT.

V is TRBV19 and J is TRBJ2-2; 7 nucleotides align to TRBD2. The CDR3 spans 15 residues. The V and J ends lost 8 bases and 2 bases, in that order; junction bases with no gene match: 8. CDR1 and CDR2 from the germline V gene are LNHDA and SQIVND (reference sequence). The CDR3 protein is CASQAAGSNTGELFF. The CDR3 DNA sequence: TGTGCCAGTCAAGCAGCGGGATCAAACACCGGGGAGCTGTTTTTT. Full variable domain (remainder filled in from reference TRBV19 and TRBJ2-2): DGGITQSPKYLFRKEGQNVTLSCEQNLNHDAMYWYRQDPGQGLRLIYYSQIVNDFQKGDIAEGYSVSREKKESFPLTVTSAQKNPTAFYLCASQAAGSNTGELFFGEGSRLTVL.

DNA for the CDR3: TGTGCTAGTGGTTTGTACGCTAATGAGGTCCATGAGCAGTTCTTC. Translating gives CASGLYANEVHEQFF. The V gene is TRBV12-5, the J gene TRBJ2-1; D call uncertain. Trimming shortened V by 2 bases and J by 8 bases, and 16 bases separated the two germline ends. The CDR3 loop spans 15 amino acids. The germline gives CDR1 LGHNT, CDR2 FRNRAP. Based on the CDR3 plus reference TRBV12-5 and TRBJ2-1, the full variable domain is DARVTQTPRHKVTEMGQEVTMRCQPILGHNTVFWYRQTMMQGLELLAYFRNRAPLDDSGMPKDRFSAEMPDATLATLKIQPSEPRDSAVYFCASGLYANEVHEQFFGPGTRLTVL.

The V gene is TRBV5-4, the J gene TRBJ1-3, with TRBD1 matching 8 bases. The J segment lost 2 bases and the V segment lost 0 bases, leaving 4 bases of the junction unmatched. The CDR3 has 16 residues. Looked up from germline, CDR1 is SGHNT and CDR2 is YYREEE (reference sequence). The CDR3 bases are TGTGCCAGCAGCTTGGCGAGGACAGGGACTGGAAACACCATATATTTT. Its protein is CASSLARTGTGNTIYF.

This clone was picked up one time. The DNA for the CDR3 is TGTGCCAGCAGCGTATCTCCAGGATGGAATGAGCAGTTCTTC. Its translation is CASSVSPGWNEQFF. The chain uses TRBV9 and TRBJ2-1; D not resolved. The germline V and J ends were trimmed by 1 base and 7 bases, with 12 bases remaining between them. This CDR3 has 14 residues. Per germline, CDR1 SGDLS and CDR2 YYNGEE.